These 2 T cell receptor beta chains share one sample of origin, sequenced in a study of blood T cell repertoires in COVID-19. Assay: immunoSEQ multiplex PCR; the TCRdb copy retains only in-frame clones and omits some. The repertoire holds some 120,000 clones, with approximately 92% as singletons. The specimen sequenced was peripheral blood. Receptor source: a man between 65 and 80 years old with active or convalescent COVID-19.

The chain combines TRBV6-5 with TRBJ2-3; 7 bases are shared with TRBD2. The CDR3 runs 14 residues. The ends lost 5 bases at V and 2 bases at J; junction bases unmatched: 4. CDR1 is MNHEY and CDR2 is SVGAGI in the germline V gene. The CDR3 bases are TGTGCCAGCAGTACGGGACTACCCACAGATACGCAGTATTTT. This encodes CASSTGLPTDTQYF.

The chain has TRBV2 and TRBJ1-4; no definite D call. The V and J ends lost 6 bases and 2 bases respectively, with 10 bases between them. The CDR3 sequence is 14 residues long. CDR1 and CDR2 from the germline V gene are SNHLY and FYNNEI. DNA of the CDR3: TGTGCCAGCAGGCGGGGATCGACTAATGAAAAACTGTTTTTT. Its protein product is CASRRGSTNEKLFF.